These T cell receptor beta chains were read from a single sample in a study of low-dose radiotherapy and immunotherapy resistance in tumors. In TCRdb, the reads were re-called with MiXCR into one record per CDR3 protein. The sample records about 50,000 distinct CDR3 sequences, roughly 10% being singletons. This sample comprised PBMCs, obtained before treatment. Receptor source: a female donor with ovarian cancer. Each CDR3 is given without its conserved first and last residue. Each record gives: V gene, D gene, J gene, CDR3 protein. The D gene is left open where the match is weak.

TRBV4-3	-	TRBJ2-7	ASSLRQVETYEQY
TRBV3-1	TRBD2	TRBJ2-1	ASSQVGGGLLYEQF
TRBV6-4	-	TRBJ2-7	ASSDREVNYEQY
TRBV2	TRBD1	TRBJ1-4	ASRTGALLNEKLF
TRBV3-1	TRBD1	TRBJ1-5	ASSGDSTQPQH
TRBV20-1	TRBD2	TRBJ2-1	SARGLAGANEQF
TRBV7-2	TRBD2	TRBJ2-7	ASSLVGGINEQY
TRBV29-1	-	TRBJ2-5	SGGTVLVETQY
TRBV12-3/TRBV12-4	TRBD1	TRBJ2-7	ASSPDRGGPYEQY
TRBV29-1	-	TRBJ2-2	SAPGGGTGELF
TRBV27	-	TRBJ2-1	ASSLSSYNEQF
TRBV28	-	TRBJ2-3	ASSLDYRGGDTQY
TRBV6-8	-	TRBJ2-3	ASSGQGYPDTQY
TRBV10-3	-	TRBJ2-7	ATLGTSNYEQY
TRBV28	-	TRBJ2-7	ASGGYQGSYEQY
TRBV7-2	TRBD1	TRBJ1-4	ASSLWGDRGPTTNEKLF
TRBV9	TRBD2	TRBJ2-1	ASSPLAGLNEQF
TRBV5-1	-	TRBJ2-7	ASSLEGSAQY
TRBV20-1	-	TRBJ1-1	SARADTPYTEAF
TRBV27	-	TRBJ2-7	ASSPKTQEQY
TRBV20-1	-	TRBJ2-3	SPGTPAHDTQY
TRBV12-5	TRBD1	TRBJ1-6	ASGLFATQGAGNSPLH
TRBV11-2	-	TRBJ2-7	ASSRDGYLDEQY
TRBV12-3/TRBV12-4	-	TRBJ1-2	ASSLGGLYGYT
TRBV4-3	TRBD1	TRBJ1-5	ASSQTTGAGQPQH
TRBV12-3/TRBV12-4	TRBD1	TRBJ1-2	ASSHRDSSFGYT
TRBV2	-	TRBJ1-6	ASRDNSPLH
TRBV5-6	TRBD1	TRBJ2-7	ASSLPGQSYEQY
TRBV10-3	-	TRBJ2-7	AHSPSSQGYEQY
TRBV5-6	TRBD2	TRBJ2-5	ASSSGTRETQY
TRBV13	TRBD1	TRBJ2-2	ASSRTGGWNTGELF
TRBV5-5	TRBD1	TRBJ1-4	ASSPGQGNEKLF
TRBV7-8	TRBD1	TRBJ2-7	ASSSDRGHSYEQC
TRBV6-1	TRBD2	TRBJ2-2	ASTLPGGTSGTGELF
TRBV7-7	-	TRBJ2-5	ASSLVDTPRETQY
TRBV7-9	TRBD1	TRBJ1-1	ASSFRTGIGNTEAF
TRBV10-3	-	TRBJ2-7	AISGHASSYEQY
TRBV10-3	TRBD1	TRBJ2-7	AISRGQDSYEQY
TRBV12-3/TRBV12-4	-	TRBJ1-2	ASSLAMGFQSNGYT
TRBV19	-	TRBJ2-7	ATSPQWPTTYEQY
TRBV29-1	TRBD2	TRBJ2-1	SIMGSGDLGNEQF
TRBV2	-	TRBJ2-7	ASSDRYTSYEQY
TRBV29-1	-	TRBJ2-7	SAITGYEQY
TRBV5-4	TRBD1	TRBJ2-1	ASRSAGGWNEQF
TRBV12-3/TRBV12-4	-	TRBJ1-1	ASSREQGAEAF
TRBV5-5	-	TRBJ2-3	ASSQPGPGADTQY
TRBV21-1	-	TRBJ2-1	ASSKGVSVEKSSYNEQF
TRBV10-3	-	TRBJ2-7	AISEYRPEEQY
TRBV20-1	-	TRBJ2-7	SADQGGSYEQY
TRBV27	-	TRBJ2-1	ASSPPTAFRSYNEQF